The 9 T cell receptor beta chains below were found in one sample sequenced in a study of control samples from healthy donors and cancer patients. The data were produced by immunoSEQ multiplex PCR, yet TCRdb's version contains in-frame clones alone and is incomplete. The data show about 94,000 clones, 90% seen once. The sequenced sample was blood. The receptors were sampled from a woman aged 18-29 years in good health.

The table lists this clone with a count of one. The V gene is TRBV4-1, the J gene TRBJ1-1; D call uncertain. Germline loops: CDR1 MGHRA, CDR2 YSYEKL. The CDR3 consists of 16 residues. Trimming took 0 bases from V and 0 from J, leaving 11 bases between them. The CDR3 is CASSQDPGFLNTEAFF. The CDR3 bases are TGCGCCAGCAGCCAAGATCCCGGCTTTTTGAACACTGAAGCTTTCTTT.

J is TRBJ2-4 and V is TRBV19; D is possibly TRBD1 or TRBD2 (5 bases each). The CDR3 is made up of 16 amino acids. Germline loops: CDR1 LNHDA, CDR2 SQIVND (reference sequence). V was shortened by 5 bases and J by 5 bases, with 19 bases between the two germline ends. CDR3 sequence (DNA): TGTGCCAGTAGTCTAGGGACGGCCGGGGACCAAAACATTCAGTACTTC. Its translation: CASSLGTAGDQNIQYF.

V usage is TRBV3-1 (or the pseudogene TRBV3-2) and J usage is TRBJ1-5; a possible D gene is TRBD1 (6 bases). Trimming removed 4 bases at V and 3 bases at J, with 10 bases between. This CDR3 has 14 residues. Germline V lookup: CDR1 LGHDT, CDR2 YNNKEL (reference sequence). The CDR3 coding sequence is TGTGCCAGCAGCCCATGGACAGTCAATCAGCCCCAGCATTTT. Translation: CASSPWTVNQPQHF.

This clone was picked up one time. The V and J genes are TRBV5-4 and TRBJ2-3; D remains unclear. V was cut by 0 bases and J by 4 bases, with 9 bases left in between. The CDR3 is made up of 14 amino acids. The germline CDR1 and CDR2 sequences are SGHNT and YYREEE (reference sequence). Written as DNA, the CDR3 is TGTGCCAGCAGCTTGGGTCAGGCCTCAGATACGCAGTATTTT. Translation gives CASSLGQASDTQYF.

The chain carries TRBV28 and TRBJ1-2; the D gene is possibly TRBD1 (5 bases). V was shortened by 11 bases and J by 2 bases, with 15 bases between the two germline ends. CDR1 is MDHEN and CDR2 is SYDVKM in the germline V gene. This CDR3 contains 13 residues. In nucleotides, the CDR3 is TGTGCCTGCCAATTGGGGGGGAACTATGGCTACACCTTC. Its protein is CACQLGGNYGYTF.

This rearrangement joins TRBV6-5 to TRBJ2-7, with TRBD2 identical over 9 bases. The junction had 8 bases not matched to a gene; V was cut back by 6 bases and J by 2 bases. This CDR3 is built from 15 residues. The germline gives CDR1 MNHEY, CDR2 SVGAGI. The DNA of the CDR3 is TGTGCCAGCAGACTCGGGCTAGCGGGGACCTACGAGCAGTACTTC. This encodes CASRLGLAGTYEQYF.

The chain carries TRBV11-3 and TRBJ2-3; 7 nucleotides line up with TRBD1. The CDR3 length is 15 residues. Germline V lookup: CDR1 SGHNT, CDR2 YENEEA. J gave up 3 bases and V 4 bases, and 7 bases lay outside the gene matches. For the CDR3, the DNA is TGTGCCAGCAGCTCACCGGGACAGCCGACAGATACGCAGTATTTT. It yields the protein CASSSPGQPTDTQYF. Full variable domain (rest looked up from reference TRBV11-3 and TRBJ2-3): EAGVVQSPRYKIIEKKQPVAFWCNPISGHNTLYWYLQNLGQGPELLIRYENEEAVDDSQLPKDRFSAERLKGVDSTLKIQPAELGDSAVYLCASSSPGQPTDTQYFGPGTRLTVL.

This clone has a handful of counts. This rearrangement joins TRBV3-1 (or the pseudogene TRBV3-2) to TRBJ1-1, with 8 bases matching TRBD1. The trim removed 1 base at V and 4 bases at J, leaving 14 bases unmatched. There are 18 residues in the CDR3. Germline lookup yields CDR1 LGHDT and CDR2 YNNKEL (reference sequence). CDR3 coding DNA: TGTGCCAGCAGCCAAGTGGGACATGGGTACACAGGGGGCACTGAAGCTTTCTTT. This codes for CASSQVGHGYTGGTEAFF.

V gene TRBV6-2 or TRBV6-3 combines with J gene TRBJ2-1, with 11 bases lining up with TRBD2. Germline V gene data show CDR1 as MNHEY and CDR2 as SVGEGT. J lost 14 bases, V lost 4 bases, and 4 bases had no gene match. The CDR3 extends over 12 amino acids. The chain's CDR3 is CASSLTSGEEFF. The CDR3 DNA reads TGTGCCAGCAGTTTGACTAGCGGGGAGGAGTTCTTC.